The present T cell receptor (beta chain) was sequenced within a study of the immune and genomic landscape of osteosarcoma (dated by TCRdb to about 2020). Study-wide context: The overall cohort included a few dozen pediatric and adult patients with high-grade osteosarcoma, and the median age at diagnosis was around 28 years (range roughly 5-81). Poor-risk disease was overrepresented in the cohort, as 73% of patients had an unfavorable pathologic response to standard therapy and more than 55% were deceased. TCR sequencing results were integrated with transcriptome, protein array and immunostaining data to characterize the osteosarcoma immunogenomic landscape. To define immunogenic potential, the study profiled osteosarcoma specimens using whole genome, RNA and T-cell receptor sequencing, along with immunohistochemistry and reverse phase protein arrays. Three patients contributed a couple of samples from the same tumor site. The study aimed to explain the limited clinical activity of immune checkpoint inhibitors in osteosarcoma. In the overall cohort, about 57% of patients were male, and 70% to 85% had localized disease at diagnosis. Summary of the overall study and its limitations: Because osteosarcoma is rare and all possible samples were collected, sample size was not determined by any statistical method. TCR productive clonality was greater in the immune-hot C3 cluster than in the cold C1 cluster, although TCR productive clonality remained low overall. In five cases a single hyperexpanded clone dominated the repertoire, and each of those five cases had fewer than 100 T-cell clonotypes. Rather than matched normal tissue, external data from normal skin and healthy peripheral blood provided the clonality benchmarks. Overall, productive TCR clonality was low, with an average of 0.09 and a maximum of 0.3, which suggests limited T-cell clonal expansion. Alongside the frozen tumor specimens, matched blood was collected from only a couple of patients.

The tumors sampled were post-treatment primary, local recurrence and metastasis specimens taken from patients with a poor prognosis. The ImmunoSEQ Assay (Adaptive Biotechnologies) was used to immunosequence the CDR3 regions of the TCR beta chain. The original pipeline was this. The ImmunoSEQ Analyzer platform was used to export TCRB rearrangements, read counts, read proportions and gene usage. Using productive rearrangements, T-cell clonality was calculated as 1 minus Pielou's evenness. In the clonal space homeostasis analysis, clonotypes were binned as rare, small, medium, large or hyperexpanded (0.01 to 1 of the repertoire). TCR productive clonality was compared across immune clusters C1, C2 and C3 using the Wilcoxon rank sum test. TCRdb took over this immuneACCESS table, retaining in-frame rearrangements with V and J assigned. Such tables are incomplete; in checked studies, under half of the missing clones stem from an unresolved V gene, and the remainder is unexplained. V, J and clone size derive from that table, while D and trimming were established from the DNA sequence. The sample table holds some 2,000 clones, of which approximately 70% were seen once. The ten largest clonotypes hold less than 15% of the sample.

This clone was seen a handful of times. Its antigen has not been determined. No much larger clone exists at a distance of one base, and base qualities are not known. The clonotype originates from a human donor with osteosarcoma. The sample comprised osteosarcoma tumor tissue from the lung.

The DNA is TGTGCCAGCCCCGACCCTAGGGGTAAAAACATTCAGTACTTC. Translated, it gives CASPDPRGKNIQYF. The chain is encoded by TRBV2 joined to TRBJ2-4; TRBD1 is possibly the D segment (5 matching bases). Per the germline V gene, SNHLY is the CDR1 and FYNNEI is the CDR2. The CDR3, cysteine through phenylalanine, is 14 amino acids long. The retained sequence is limited to the CDR3, 42 bases, with the frame set at the first base. V is clipped by 8 bases and J by 4 bases, and the sequence between their germline boundaries is 15 bases long.